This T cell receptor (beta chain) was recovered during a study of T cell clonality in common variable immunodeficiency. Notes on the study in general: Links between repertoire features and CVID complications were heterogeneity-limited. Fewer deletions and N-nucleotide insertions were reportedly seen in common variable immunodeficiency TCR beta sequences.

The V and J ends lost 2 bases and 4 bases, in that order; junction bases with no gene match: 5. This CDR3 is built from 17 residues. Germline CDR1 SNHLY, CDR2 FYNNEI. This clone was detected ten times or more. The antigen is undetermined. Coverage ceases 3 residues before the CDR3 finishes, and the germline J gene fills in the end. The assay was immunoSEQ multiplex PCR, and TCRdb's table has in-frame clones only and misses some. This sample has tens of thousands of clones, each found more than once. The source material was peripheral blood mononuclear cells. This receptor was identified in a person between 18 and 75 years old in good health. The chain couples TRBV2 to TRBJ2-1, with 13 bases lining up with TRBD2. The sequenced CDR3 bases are TGTGCCAGCAGTGAATGGGAACTAGCGGGAGGGTACAATGAG. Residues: CASSEWELAGGYNE. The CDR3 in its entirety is CASSEWELAGGYNEQFF.